These 5 T cell receptor beta chains originate from one sample sequenced in a study of blood T cell repertoires in COVID-19. The assay was immunoSEQ multiplex PCR, and TCRdb's table has in-frame clones only and misses some. The sample has approximately 210,000 clones, approximately 80% seen once. Sequenced: PBMCs or T cells enriched from blood (not recorded which). The receptors were sampled from a man aged 30 to 39 with acute COVID-19.

The chain combines TRBV30 with TRBJ1-5; 7 nucleotides line up with TRBD1. Germline assignment: CDR1 GTSNPN and CDR2 SVGIG (reference sequence). This CDR3 has 15 amino acids. The J segment lost 1 base and the V segment lost 5 bases, leaving 8 bases of the junction unmatched. The CDR3 region has the DNA TGTGCCTGGGCCCGAGCGACAGGGAGCAATCAGCCCCAGCATTTT. Protein: CAWARATGSNQPQHF.

This chain links TRBV9 with TRBJ1-1; the match to TRBD1 covers 8 bases. V dropped 5 bases and J dropped 7; count of bases not matched to a gene: 7. The CDR3 spans 13 residues. The germline CDR1 and CDR2 sequences are SGDLS and YYNGEE. CDR3 sequence (DNA): TGTGCCAGCAGTAAAACACAGGGGGGTGAAGCTTTCTTT. It yields the protein CASSKTQGGEAFF.

The chain has TRBV5-6 and TRBJ2-7; D is perhaps TRBD2 (5 bases). The V gene lost 0 bases and the J gene lost 1 base, with 8 bases spanning the gap. Germline CDR1 and CDR2: SGHDT and YYEEEE. This CDR3 is built from 14 residues. CDR3 loop: CASSLVSGSYEQYF. The CDR3 DNA reads TGTGCCAGCAGCTTGGTCTCGGGGTCCTACGAGCAGTACTTC.

V usage is TRBV10-3 and J usage is TRBJ1-4; 9 bases are a match to TRBD1. V lost 0 bases to trimming and J lost 4 bases; unmatched junction nucleotides: 3. This CDR3 has 16 residues. Germline lookup yields CDR1 ENHRY and CDR2 SYGVKD. CDR3 in amino acids: CAISESQGANNEKLFF. In DNA, the CDR3 is TGTGCCATCAGTGAGTCACAGGGGGCTAATAATGAAAAACTGTTTTTT.

This rearrangement joins TRBV18 to TRBJ1-6; 8 bases are a match to TRBD1. Germline CDR1 and CDR2: KGHSH and LQKENI. V shed 2 bases, J shed 1 base, and the junction held 1 base outside the gene matches. The CDR3 covers 16 residues. CDR3 sequence reads: CASSPDRGSYNSPLHF. The CDR3 DNA sequence: TGTGCCAGCTCACCAGACAGGGGATCCTATAATTCACCCCTCCACTTT.